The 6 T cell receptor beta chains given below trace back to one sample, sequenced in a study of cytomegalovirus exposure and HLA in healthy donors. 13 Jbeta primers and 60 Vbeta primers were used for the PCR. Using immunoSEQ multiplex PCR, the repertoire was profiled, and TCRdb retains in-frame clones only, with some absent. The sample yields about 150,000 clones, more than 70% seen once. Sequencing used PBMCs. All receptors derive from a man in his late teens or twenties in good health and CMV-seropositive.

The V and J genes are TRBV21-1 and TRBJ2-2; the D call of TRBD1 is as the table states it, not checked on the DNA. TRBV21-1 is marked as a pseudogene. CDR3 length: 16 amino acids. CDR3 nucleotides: TGTGCCAGCAGCAAAGTAGGCAGGGCCAACACCGGGGAGCTGTTTTTT. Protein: CASSKVGRANTGELFF.

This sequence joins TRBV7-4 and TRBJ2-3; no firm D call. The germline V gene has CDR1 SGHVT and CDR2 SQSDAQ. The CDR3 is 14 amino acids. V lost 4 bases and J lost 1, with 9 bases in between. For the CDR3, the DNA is TGTGCCAGCAGCTCCATCTTAGGCACAGATACGCAGTATTTT. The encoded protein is CASSSILGTDTQYF.

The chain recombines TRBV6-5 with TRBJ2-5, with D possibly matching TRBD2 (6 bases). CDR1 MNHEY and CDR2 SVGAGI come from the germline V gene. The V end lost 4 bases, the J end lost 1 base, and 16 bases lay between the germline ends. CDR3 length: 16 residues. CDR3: CASSSRLAAFQETQYF. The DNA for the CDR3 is TGTGCCAGCAGTTCCCGATTAGCGGCCTTCCAAGAGACCCAGTACTTC.

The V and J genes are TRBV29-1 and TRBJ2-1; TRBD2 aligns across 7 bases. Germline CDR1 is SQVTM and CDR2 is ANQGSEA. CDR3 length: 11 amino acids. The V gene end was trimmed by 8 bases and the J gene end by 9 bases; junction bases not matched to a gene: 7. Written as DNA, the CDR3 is TGCAGCTGGGGGGGGGTGGGTGAGCAGTTCTTC. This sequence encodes CSWGGVGEQFF.

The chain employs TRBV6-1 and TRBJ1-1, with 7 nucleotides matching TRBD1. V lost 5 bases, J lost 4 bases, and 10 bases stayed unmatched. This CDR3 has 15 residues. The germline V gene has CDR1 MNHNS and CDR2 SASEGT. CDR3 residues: CASSPTRGVLTEAFF. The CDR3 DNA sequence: TGTGCCAGCAGTCCAACCAGGGGGGTGCTCACTGAAGCTTTCTTT.

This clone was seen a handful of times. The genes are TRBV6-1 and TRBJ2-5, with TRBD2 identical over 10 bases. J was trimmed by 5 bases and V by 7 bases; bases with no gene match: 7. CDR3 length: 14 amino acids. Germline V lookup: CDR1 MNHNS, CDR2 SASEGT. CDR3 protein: CASTRAGGGETQYF. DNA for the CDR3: TGTGCCAGCACTCGAGCGGGAGGGGGGGAGACCCAGTACTTC.